The 21 T cell receptor beta chains given below trace back to one sample, sequenced in a study of cytomegalovirus exposure and HLA in healthy donors. Both 60 Vbeta primers and 13 Jbeta primers went into the PCR. Profiling relied on immunoSEQ multiplex PCR, and the TCRdb table lists in-frame clones only, not all of them. The table has more than 90,000 clones, approximately 74% seen once. Sequences were obtained from PBMCs. These receptors all come from a woman aged 40 to 50 in good health and CMV-seronegative.

The chain has TRBV28 and TRBJ1-2; 7 positions match TRBD1. In germline, CDR1 is MDHEN, CDR2 SYDVKM. J was trimmed by 3 bases and V by 10 bases; bases with no gene match: 11. This CDR3 spans 14 amino acids. The CDR3 coding sequence is TGTGCCACGGAGGGGGCCAGCTTAGACTATGGCTACACCTTC. Translation gives CATEGASLDYGYTF.

The chain uses TRBV7-9 and TRBJ1-2; 7 bases line up with TRBD1. Germline lookup yields CDR1 SEHNR and CDR2 FQNEAQ (reference sequence). V trimming: 5 bases; J trimming: 1 base; junction bases outside the gene matches: 7. The CDR3 covers 15 residues. The CDR3 nucleotides read TGTGCCAGCAGCCAGGACAGGAACTTTAACTATGGCTACACCTTC. Translating it yields CASSQDRNFNYGYTF.

V and J are TRBV10-2 and TRBJ2-7; D remains unclear. The ends were cut back, 4 bases at V and 2 bases at J, with 18 bases in the middle. Germline-derived CDR1 and CDR2 are WSHSY and SAAADI. The CDR3 runs 16 residues. The CDR3 region is CASSGGPTEIAYEQYF. The CDR3 bases are TGCGCCAGCAGTGGTGGGCCCACCGAGATCGCCTACGAGCAGTACTTC.

This clone was counted a single time. The chain joins TRBV28 to TRBJ2-7; 10 nucleotides line up with TRBD2. With 3 bases clipped from V and 2 bases from J, the junction kept 4 bases outside the gene matches. There are 15 residues in the CDR3. Germline CDR1 is MDHEN and CDR2 is SYDVKM. As DNA, the CDR3 is TGTGCCAGCAGTTTTAGCGGGAGGAAAACCTACGAGCAGTACTTC. Translated, it gives CASSFSGRKTYEQYF.

This clone was seen more than once but under ten times. This chain uses TRBV4-3 with TRBJ2-7; no firm D call. The V end was cut by 0 bases, the J end by 3 bases, with 12 bases between. The CDR3 has 15 residues. Germline V CDR1 and CDR2: LGHNA, YSLEER. The CDR3: CASSQDGNSFYEQYF. The CDR3 nucleotides read TGCGCCAGCAGCCAAGATGGCAATAGCTTCTACGAGCAGTACTTC.

This chain links TRBV5-8 with TRBJ2-3; TRBD2 aligns across 9 bases. Germline values: CDR1 SGHTS, CDR2 YDEGEE. Trimming cost V 1 base and J 0 bases; bases outside gene matches: 3. This CDR3 region has 16 residues. CDR3 amino acids: CASSLLTSGSTDTQYF. CDR3 nucleotides: TGTGCCAGCAGCTTGCTCACTAGCGGGAGCACAGATACGCAGTATTTT.

This chain joins TRBV7-2 and TRBJ1-2; a possible D gene is TRBD1 (5 bases). Per the germline V gene, CDR1 is SGHTA and CDR2 is FQGNSA. The ends were cut back, 0 bases at V and 4 bases at J, with 12 bases in the middle. The CDR3 runs 15 residues. CDR3 region: CASSLAQGVPYGYTF. The CDR3 DNA is TGTGCCAGCAGCTTAGCGCAAGGGGTCCCCTATGGCTACACCTTC.

This chain joins TRBV9 and TRBJ2-2; possibly TRBD2 for D (5 bases). Trimming took 0 bases from V and 5 from J, leaving 14 bases between them. The CDR3 consists of 16 residues. Germline assignment: CDR1 SGDLS and CDR2 YYNGEE. CDR3 protein: CASSVEPSIRTGELFF. CDR3 nucleotides: TGTGCCAGCAGCGTAGAGCCTAGCATTAGAACCGGGGAGCTGTTTTTT.

The chain uses TRBV25-1 and TRBJ1-1; D uncertain. Trimming pared 6 bases from V and 4 bases from J, leaving 15 bases between. The CDR3 sequence is 14 residues long. The germline gives CDR1 MGHDK, CDR2 SYGVNS. CDR3 sequence reads: CASRGRGWSTEAFF. The CDR3 coding sequence is TGTGCCAGCAGAGGGAGAGGGTGGTCCACTGAAGCTTTCTTT.

The chain joins TRBV28 to TRBJ2-7, with 7 bases lining up with TRBD1. The CDR3 consists of 14 residues. V lost 5 bases, J lost 6 bases, and 10 bases stayed unmatched. Germline V CDR1 and CDR2: MDHEN, SYDVKM. The CDR3 loop is CASSTGGQVLEQYF. For the CDR3, the DNA is TGTGCCAGCAGTACCGGCGGACAGGTCCTCGAGCAGTACTTC. The complete variable domain, with remaining parts taken from reference TRBV28 and TRBJ2-7, reads DVKVTQSSRYLVKRTGEKVFLECVQDMDHENMFWYRQDPGLGLRLIYFSYDVKMKEKGDIPEGYSVSREKKERFSLILESASTNQTSMYLCASSTGGQVLEQYFGPGTRLTVT.

This clone has just a few counts. The chain joins TRBV6-1 to TRBJ2-7; possibly TRBD2 for D (5 bases). The CDR3 covers 14 residues. Trimming took 3 bases from V and 3 from J, leaving 12 bases between them. From germline, CDR1 is MNHNS and CDR2 SASEGT. The CDR3 is CASSDVLGSYEQYF. The CDR3 nucleotides read TGTGCCAGCAGTGATGTACTAGGGAGCTACGAGCAGTACTTC.

J is TRBJ2-5 and V is TRBV5-1; 10 bases align to TRBD1. V was pared by 4 bases and J by 9 bases, with 9 bases of the junction left unmatched. The CDR3 is made up of 14 amino acids. Germline V gene lookup returns CDR1 SGHRS and CDR2 YFSETQ. The CDR3 sequence: CASSPGQGGLAQYF. The CDR3 nucleotides read TGCGCCAGCAGCCCCGGACAGGGGGGTCTGGCCCAGTACTTC.

The chain's CDR3 is CASSLLTGGSDEQFF. CDR3 coding DNA: TGTGCCAGCAGCTTACTGACAGGGGGGTCGGATGAGCAGTTCTTC. This chain uses TRBV6-5 with TRBJ2-1, with 9 bases that match TRBD1. The CDR3 contains 15 residues. Germline values: CDR1 MNHEY, CDR2 SVGAGI. The V gene end was trimmed by 6 bases and the J gene end by 8 bases; junction bases not matched to a gene: 11.

This clone has only a few counts. This chain uses TRBV4-3 with TRBJ2-2; D may be TRBD1 (6 bases). This CDR3 region has 14 residues. The germline gives CDR1 LGHNA, CDR2 YSLEER. Trimming cost V 0 bases and J 5 bases, with 7 bases left between them. CDR3 region: CASSQDRGTGELFF. CDR3 bases: TGCGCCAGCAGCCAAGACAGGGGAACCGGGGAGCTGTTTTTT.

V usage is TRBV10-1 and J usage is TRBJ2-3, with 8 bases identical to TRBD1. V dropped 5 bases and J dropped 3; count of bases not matched to a gene: 7. Germline V CDR1 and CDR2: WNHNN, SYGVQD (reference sequence). The CDR3 totals 15 residues. CDR3 sequence: CASSNSRGQTDTQYF. CDR3 bases: TGCGCCAGCAGTAACTCCAGGGGGCAGACAGATACGCAGTATTTT.

This clone was found a few times. The rearrangement joins TRBV9 to TRBJ2-5, with 7 bases that match TRBD1. The CDR3 spans 15 residues. Germline V gives CDR1 SGDLS, CDR2 YYNGEE. V shed 4 bases, J shed 4 bases, and the junction held 10 bases outside the gene matches. CDR3 protein: CASSPRQGWSETQYF. In DNA, the CDR3 is TGTGCCAGCAGCCCCCGACAGGGTTGGTCAGAGACCCAGTACTTC.

This clone turned up a few times. The V gene is TRBV19, the J gene TRBJ2-2, with 8 bases identical to TRBD1. Germline-derived CDR1 and CDR2 are LNHDA and SQIVND (reference sequence). V lost 5 bases and J lost 4; bases outside the gene matches: 6. This CDR3 region has 15 residues. The CDR3 here is CASSLSDRVTGELFF. CDR3 sequence (DNA): TGTGCCAGTAGTCTTTCGGACAGGGTCACCGGGGAGCTGTTTTTT.

V is TRBV29-1 and J is TRBJ1-2; TRBD1 is a possible D gene (6 bases). The CDR3 covers 13 residues. The germline V gene has CDR1 SQVTM and CDR2 ANQGSEA. V was cut by 6 bases and J by 4 bases, with 15 bases left in between. The DNA of the CDR3 is TGCAGCGTCGCAACGACAGGCGGCTATGGCTACACCTTC. It specifies CSVATTGGYGYTF.

This rearrangement joins TRBV7-8 to TRBJ2-7; a weak D match, TRBD1 (6 bases). CDR1 and CDR2 from the germline V gene are SGHVS and FQNEAQ. V gave up 1 base and J gave up 0 bases, with 16 bases separating them. CDR3 size: 17 residues. In nucleotides, the CDR3 is TGTGCCAGCAGCTTAGTAGGGGGACACAGGAGCTCCTACGAGCAGTACTTC. Amino acids: CASSLVGGHRSSYEQYF.

The table lists this clone with a count of one. The rearrangement uses TRBV19 and TRBJ1-3; weak D call: TRBD1 (5 bases). This CDR3 is built from 13 residues. V dropped 3 bases and J dropped 7 bases, with 10 bases sitting between them. CDR1 is LNHDA, CDR2 SQIVND, per germline (reference sequence). CDR3 in amino acids: CASSMPGRNTIYF. DNA for the CDR3: TGTGCCAGTAGTATGCCAGGGCGGAACACCATATATTTT.

The chain combines TRBV9 with TRBJ2-7, with D perhaps TRBD1 (6 bases). The ends were cut back, 5 bases at V and 0 bases at J, with 12 bases in the middle. The germline V gene encodes CDR1 SGDLS and CDR2 YYNGEE. This CDR3 region has 14 residues. The CDR3 here is CASSSDRSSYEQYF. The CDR3 nucleotides are TGTGCCAGCAGTTCCGACAGGAGCTCCTACGAGCAGTACTTC.